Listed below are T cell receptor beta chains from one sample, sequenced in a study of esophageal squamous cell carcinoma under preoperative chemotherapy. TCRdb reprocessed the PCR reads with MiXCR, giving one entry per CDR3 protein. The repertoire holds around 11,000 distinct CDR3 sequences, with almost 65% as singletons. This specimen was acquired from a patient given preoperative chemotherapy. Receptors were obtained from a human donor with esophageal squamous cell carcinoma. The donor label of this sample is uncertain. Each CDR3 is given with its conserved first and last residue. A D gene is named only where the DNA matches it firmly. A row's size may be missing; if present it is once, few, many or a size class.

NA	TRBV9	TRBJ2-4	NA	CASSVQGGRAKNTQYF	TGTGCCAGCAGCGTACAGGGGGGGAGAGCCAAAAACACTCAGTACTTC
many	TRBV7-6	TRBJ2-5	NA	CASSYDNEQYF	TGTGCCAGCAGCTATGACAATGAGCAGTACTTC
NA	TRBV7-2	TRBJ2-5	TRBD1	CANGGTVCQETQYF	TGTGCCAACGGTGGGACAGTCTGCCAAGAGACCCAGTACTTC
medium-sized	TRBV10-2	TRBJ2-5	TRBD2	CASSEYSGRALETQYF	TGCGCCAGCAGTGAGTACAGCGGGAGGGCCCTAGAGACCCAGTACTTC
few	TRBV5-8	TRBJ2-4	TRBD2	CASSSGGRTKNIQYF	TGTGCCAGCAGCTCGGGGGGGAGAACCAAAAACATTCAGTACTTC
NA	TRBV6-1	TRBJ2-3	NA	CASSERAGGMCAKNTQYF	TGTGCCAGCAGTGAGAGGGCAGGGGGGATGTGTGCCAAAAATACGCAGTATTTC
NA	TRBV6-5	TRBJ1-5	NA	CASSYSRNQPQHF	TGTGCCAGCAGTTACTCACGAAATCAGCCCCAGCATTTT
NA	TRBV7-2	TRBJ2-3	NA	CASSQRQGGSTDTQYF	TGTGCCAGCAGCCAGAGACAGGGAGGTAGCACAGATACGCAGTATTTT
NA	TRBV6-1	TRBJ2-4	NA	CASSEFWGSSKDTQYF	TGTGCCAGCAGTGAATTTTGGGGAAGCTCCAAAGATACGCAGTACTTC
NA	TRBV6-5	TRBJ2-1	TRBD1	CASSYGQGRNNEQFF	TGTGCCAGCAGTTACGGACAGGGGAGGAACAATGAGCAGTTCTTC
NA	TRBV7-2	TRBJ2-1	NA	CASSALAPDAQYF	TGTGCCAGCAGCGCTCTCGCACCCGATGCGCAGTATTTC
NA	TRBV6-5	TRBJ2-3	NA	CASSYLSGNGAQFF	TGTGCCAGCAGTTATTTATCGGGCAACGGTGCGCAGTTTTTT
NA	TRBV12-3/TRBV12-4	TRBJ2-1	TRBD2	CASSSLAGGTINEQFF	TGTGCCAGCAGTTCCCTAGCGGGAGGCACCATCAATGAGCAGTTCTTC
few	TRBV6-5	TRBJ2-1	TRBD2	CASRFTSGREQFF	TGTGCCAGCAGATTCACTAGCGGGAGGGAGCAGTTCTTC
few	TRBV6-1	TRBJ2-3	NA	CASSELGGSYTDTQYF	TGTGCCAGCAGTGAATTGGGGGGAAGCTACACAGATACGCAGTATTTC
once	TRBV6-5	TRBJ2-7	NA	CASSFTVSYEQYF	TGTGCCAGCAGTTTCACTGTGAGCTACGAGCAGTACTTC
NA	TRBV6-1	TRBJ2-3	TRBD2	CASRGAGLADTDTQYF	TGTGCCAGCAGAGGGGCCGGGCTAGCGGATACAGATACGCAGTATTTT
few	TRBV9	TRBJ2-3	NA	CASSVDVGTDTQYF	TGTGCCAGCAGCGTAGATGTGGGCACAGATACGCAGTATTTT
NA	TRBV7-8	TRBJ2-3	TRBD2	CASSSGGARTGEQYF	TGTGCCAGCAGCTCGGGGGGTGCCAGGACCGGGGAGCAGTATTTT
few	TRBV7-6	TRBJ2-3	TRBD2	CASSQGLAGGQRTDTQYF	TGTGCCAGCAGCCAAGGACTAGCGGGAGGGCAGCGGACAGATACGCAGTATTTT
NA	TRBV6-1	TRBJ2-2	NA	CASSEENSGEQFF	TGTGCCAGCAGTGAGGAGAACTCCGGGGAGCAGTTTTTT
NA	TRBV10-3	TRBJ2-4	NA	CAGVGAKDMQYF	TGTGCGGGGGTGGGAGCCAAAGATATGCAGTACTTC
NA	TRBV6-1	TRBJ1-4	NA	CASSGQGGEKLFF	TGTGCCAGCAGTGGCCAGGGAGGAGAAAAACTGTTTTTT
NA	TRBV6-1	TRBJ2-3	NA	CASSETNPSTDTQYF	TGTGCCAGCAGTGAGACTAATCCTTCCACAGATACGCAGTATTTT
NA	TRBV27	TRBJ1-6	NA	CASSPIYNSPLHF	TGTGCCAGCAGTCCCATTTATAATTCACCCCTCCACTTT
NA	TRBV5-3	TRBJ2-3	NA	CARSLGGASTDTQYF	TGTGCCAGAAGCTTGGGAGGGGCTAGCACAGATACGCAGTATTTT
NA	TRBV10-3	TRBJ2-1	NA	CAKGDEKSEEQFF	TGTGCCAAGGGCGATGAGAAGTCCGAGGAGCAGTTTTTC
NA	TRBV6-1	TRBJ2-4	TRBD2	CAGSGGGGQETQYF	TGTGCGGGCAGCGGGGGGGGTGGCCAAGAGACGCAGTATTTC
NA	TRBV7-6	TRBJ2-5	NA	CASRGMGGRGQETQYF	TGTGCCAGCAGGGGAATGGGGGGGCGTGGCCAAGAGACCCAGTACTTC
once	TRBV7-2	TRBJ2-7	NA	CASSLASWGEQYF	TGTGCCAGCAGCTTAGCGAGCTGGGGGGAGCAGTACTTC
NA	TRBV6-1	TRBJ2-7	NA	CASSEAGTSYEQYF	TGTGCCAGCAGTGAAGCGGGGACCTCCTACGAGCAGTACTTC
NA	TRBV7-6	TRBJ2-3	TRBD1	CASRRQGGTDTQYF	TGTGCCAGCCGGCGACAGGGTGGCACAGATACGCAGTATTTT
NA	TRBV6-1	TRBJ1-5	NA	CASSEASQGQPQHF	TGTGCCAGCAGTGAAGCTTCACAGGGACAGCCCCAGCATTTT
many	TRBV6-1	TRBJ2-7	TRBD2	CADGLADGEQYF	TGTGCCGACGGACTAGCGGACGGGGAGCAGTACTTC
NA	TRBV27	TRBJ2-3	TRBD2	CASSPPGLAGVTDTQYF	TGTGCCAGCAGTCCCCCGGGACTAGCGGGAGTCACAGATACGCAGTATTTT
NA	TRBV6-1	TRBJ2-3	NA	CASSEAQVPKNEQYF	TGTGCCAGCAGTGAAGCCCAGGTACCCAAAAATGAGCAGTATTTC
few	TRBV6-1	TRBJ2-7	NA	CASSDKYRGKYEQYF	TGTGCCAGCAGTGATAAGTACAGAGGAAAGTACGAGCAGTACTTC
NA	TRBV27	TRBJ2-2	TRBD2	CASSHAGREGLSGGELFF	TGTGCCAGCAGTCACGCGGGGCGGGAGGGCCTAAGTGGCGGGGAGCTGTTTTTT
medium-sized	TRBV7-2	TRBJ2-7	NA	CASSLALSYEQYF	TGTGCCAGCAGCTTAGCCTTATCCTACGAGCAGTACTTC
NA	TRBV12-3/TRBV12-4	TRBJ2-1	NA	CASSLTASSYNEQFF	TGTGCCAGCAGTTTAACGGCTAGCTCCTACAATGAGCAGTTCTTC
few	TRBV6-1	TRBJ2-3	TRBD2	CASSLEGLAGATDTQYF	TGTGCCAGCAGCCTCGAAGGACTAGCGGGAGCCACAGATACGCAGTATTTT
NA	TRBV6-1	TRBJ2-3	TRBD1	CASSGQGAPDTQYF	TGTGCCAGCAGTGGGCAGGGGGCCCCAGATACGCAGTATTTT
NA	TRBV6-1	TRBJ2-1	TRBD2	CASRKAGVDNEQFF	TGTGCCAGCAGAAAAGCGGGAGTTGACAATGAGCAGTTCTTC
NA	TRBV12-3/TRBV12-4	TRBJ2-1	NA	CASSLAGETQFF	TGTGCCAGCAGTTTAGCTGGGGAGACCCAGTTCTTC
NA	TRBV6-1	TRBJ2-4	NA	CAGKGGGNTETQFF	TGTGCCGGCAAGGGGGGCGGGAACACAGAGACCCAGTTTTTC
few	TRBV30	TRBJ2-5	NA	CAWTPKGLGTQYF	TGTGCCTGGACCCCCAAAGGGCTCGGGACCCAGTACTTC
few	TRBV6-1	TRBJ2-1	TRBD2	CASSGQGGLAGGPYNEQFF	TGTGCCAGCAGTGGACAGGGGGGGCTAGCGGGAGGGCCGTACAATGAGCAGTTCTTC
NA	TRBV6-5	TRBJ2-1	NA	CASSYSSGTEQFF	TGTGCCAGCAGTTACTCGAGTGGGACTGAGCAGTTCTTC
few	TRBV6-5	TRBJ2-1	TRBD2	CASSYSGTSGRNEQFF	TGTGCCAGCAGTTACTCCGGGACTAGCGGGAGGAATGAGCAGTTCTTC
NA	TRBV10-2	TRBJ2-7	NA	CGSSEVGAKNTQYF	TGCGGCAGCAGTGAGGTAGGGGCAAAAAATACGCAGTACTTC
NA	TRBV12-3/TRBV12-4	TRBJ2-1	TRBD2	CASSAGTRPYNEQFF	TGTGCCAGCAGTGCCGGGACTAGGCCTTACAATGAGCAGTTCTTC